Shown below are 20 T cell receptor beta chains from a single sample sequenced in a study of T-cell reconstitution after alpha-beta-depleted transplantation in children. Unique molecular identifiers featured in how the TCRbeta library was prepared. MiXCR was run by TCRdb on the PCR reads, yielding one entry per CDR3 protein. The table lists around 480,000 distinct CDR3 sequences, roughly 33% of them singletons, with around 2.3% in the top ten. Sequencing used PBMCs from the stem cell graft donor, obtained from the stem cell graft. The receptors shown here come from a human donor who donated a stem cell graft to a child with aplastic anemia.

The V gene is TRBV20-1, the J gene TRBJ2-3, with 14 positions matching TRBD2. Germline V gene lookup returns CDR1 DFQATT and CDR2 SNEGSKA (reference sequence). CDR3 length: 14 amino acids. Unmatched junction bases numbered 5, after V lost 6 bases and J lost 6 bases. The CDR3 nucleotides are TGCAGTGCCGAGGGACTAGCGGGAGCCGATACGCAGTATTTT. Encoded protein: CSAEGLAGADTQYF.

The V and J genes are TRBV12-3 or TRBV12-4 and TRBJ2-7; D not certain. Trimming left V 3 bases short and J 2 bases short, with 8 bases between. CDR3 length: 13 amino acids. CDR3 DNA sequence: TGTGCCAGCAGTTTGGAAGCGACCTACGAGCAGTACGTC. Residues: CASSLEATYEQYV.

This rearrangement joins TRBV27 to TRBJ1-2; TRBD1 matches 9 bases. The CDR3 totals 15 residues. V lost 0 bases and J lost 8; bases outside the gene matches: 7. CDR1 MNHEY and CDR2 SMNVEV come from the germline V gene (reference sequence). The CDR3 loop reads CASSLSPQGAWGYTF. CDR3 nucleotide sequence: TGTGCCAGCAGTTTATCCCCACAGGGGGCATGGGGCTACACCTTC.

This clonotype came up a few times. The chain employs TRBV6-4 and TRBJ2-7, with TRBD2 identical over 7 bases. Trimming removed 5 bases from V and 5 bases from J; junction bases left unmatched: 24. The CDR3 spans 19 residues. Germline values: CDR1 MRHNA, CDR2 SNTAGT. The CDR3 sequence is CASSNPKGRLASIPNEQYF. The CDR3 coding sequence is TGTGCCAGCAGTAACCCTAAGGGGAGACTAGCAAGCATCCCCAACGAGCAGTACTTC.

This clonotype was seen a handful of times. V and J are TRBV29-1 and TRBJ1-1, with no clear D. Germline CDR1 reads SQVTM; CDR2 reads ANQGSEA. Trimming shortened V by 4 bases and J by 11 bases, and 11 bases separated the two germline ends. The CDR3 sequence is 10 residues long. The CDR3 DNA sequence: TGCAGCGTTGTCGATCAGCGCGCTTTCTTT. This encodes CSVVDQRAFF. Drawing the rest from reference TRBV29-1 and TRBJ1-1, the complete variable domain is SAVISQKPSRDICQRGTSLTIQCQVDSQVTMMFWYRQQPGQSLTLIATANQGSEATYESGFVIDKFPISRPNLTFSTLTVSNMSPEDSSIYLCSVVDQRAFFGQGTRLTVV.

The chain couples TRBV25-1 to TRBJ2-1; 8 nucleotides align to TRBD2. Germline assignment: CDR1 MGHDK and CDR2 SYGVNS. The CDR3 contains 15 residues. The J segment lost 0 bases and the V segment lost 5 bases, leaving 3 bases of the junction unmatched. The CDR3 sequence: CASSRAGGSYNEQFF. The DNA for the CDR3 is TGTGCCAGCAGTCGGGCGGGAGGCTCCTACAATGAGCAGTTCTTC.

J is TRBJ2-7 and V is TRBV11-3; D remains unclear. The V end was cut by 5 bases, the J end by 3 bases, with 8 bases between. CDR1 and CDR2 (germline): SGHNT, YENEEA. The CDR3 contains 12 residues. The CDR3 DNA is TGTGCCAGCAGCCATCACTACTACGAGCAGTACGTC. This sequence encodes CASSHHYYEQYV.

The genes are TRBV29-1 and TRBJ2-1, with 8 positions matching TRBD2. Germline V gene lookup returns CDR1 SQVTM and CDR2 ANQGSEA. The CDR3 spans 15 residues. V was clipped by 1 base and J by 2 bases; unmatched bases: 4. CDR3 in amino acids: CSVEGDGRAYNEQFF. Here the CDR3 DNA reads TGCAGCGTTGAAGGAGACGGGAGGGCCTACAATGAGCAGTTCTTC.

The chain uses TRBV7-2 and TRBJ1-1; D is unresolved. Germline V gives CDR1 SGHTA, CDR2 FQGNSA. V was cut by 1 base and J by 6 bases, with 12 bases left in between. The CDR3 has 14 residues. DNA for the CDR3: TGTGCCAGCAGCTTAGTTTTCGGGCCGGCTGAAGCTTTCTTT. This codes for CASSLVFGPAEAFF.

The chain carries TRBV29-1 and TRBJ2-5; the match to TRBD1 covers 8 bases. V lost 0 bases and J lost 3; bases outside the gene matches: 3. Germline V gene lookup returns CDR1 SQVTM and CDR2 ANQGSEA. The CDR3 length is 14 residues. CDR3 nucleotides: TGCAGCGTTGAAGAAGGACAGGGAGAAGAGACCCAGTACTTC. It codes for CSVEEGQGEETQYF.

V usage is TRBV7-2 and J usage is TRBJ1-4, with D possibly TRBD1 on 5 matching bases. V lost 4 bases and J lost 0, with 12 bases in between. From germline, CDR1 is SGHTA and CDR2 FQGNSA. The CDR3 totals 16 residues. CDR3 sequence (DNA): TGTGCCAGCAGCTCTCGGGACGGAGCAACTAATGAAAAACTGTTTTTT. It yields the protein CASSSRDGATNEKLFF. Supplemented by reference TRBV7-2 and TRBJ1-4, the full variable domain reads GAGVSQSPSNKVTEKGKDVELRCDPISGHTALYWYRQSLGQGLEFLIYFQGNSAPDKSGLPSDRFSAERTGGSVSTLTIQRTQQEDSAVYLCASSSRDGATNEKLFFGSGTQLSVL.

The gene calls are TRBV7-3 and TRBJ1-1, with 9 bases fitting TRBD1. The V segment lost 5 bases and the J segment 4 bases; nucleotides outside the gene matches: 11. The CDR3 extends over 16 amino acids. Per the germline V gene, CDR1 is SGHTA and CDR2 is FQGTGA. The CDR3 loop is CASSPGTGRGGTEAFF. The CDR3 DNA reads as TGTGCCAGCAGCCCTGGGACAGGGAGGGGAGGCACTGAAGCTTTCTTT. Drawing the rest from reference TRBV7-3 and TRBJ1-1, the complete variable domain is GAGVSQTPSNKVTEKGKYVELRCDPISGHTALYWYRQSLGQGPEFLIYFQGTGAADDSGLPNDRFFAVRPEGSVSTLKIQRTERGDSAVYLCASSPGTGRGGTEAFFGQGTRLTVV.

This clonotype showed up just a few times. The V and J genes are TRBV11-2 and TRBJ2-6; 11 bases match TRBD2. Germline V CDR1 and CDR2: SGHAT, FQNNGV. V gave up 2 bases and J gave up 0 bases; unmatched junction bases: 6. The CDR3 loop spans 19 amino acids. The CDR3 is CASSLLAGGPSSGANVLTF. CDR3 in DNA: TGTGCCAGCAGCTTACTAGCGGGAGGCCCAAGCTCTGGGGCCAACGTCCTGACTTTC.

The sample holds a few counts of this clonotype. CDR3 sequence reads: CSVFGREGTYNEQFF. The CDR3 DNA is TGCAGCGTTTTTGGGCGGGAGGGAACCTACAATGAGCAGTTCTTC. The chain carries TRBV29-1 and TRBJ2-1; 9 bases map to TRBD2. Germline assignment: CDR1 SQVTM and CDR2 ANQGSEA. The CDR3 covers 15 residues. The V segment lost 5 bases and the J segment 2 bases; nucleotides outside the gene matches: 7.

The chain uses TRBV20-1 and TRBJ1-1, with a tentative D call TRBD1 (6 bases). This CDR3 spans 14 amino acids. Germline CDR1 is DFQATT and CDR2 is SNEGSKA (reference sequence). V was cut by 1 base and J by 1 base, with 10 bases left in between. The CDR3 coding sequence is TGCAGTGCTAGAGTACAGGGTAGGAACACTGAAGCTTTCTTT. As protein: CSARVQGRNTEAFF.

The V gene is TRBV29-1, the J gene TRBJ2-3; maybe TRBD2 (5 bases). Germline V gene sequence: CDR1 SQVTM, CDR2 ANQGSEA. The CDR3 is 15 amino acids. The germline V and J ends were trimmed by 4 bases and 5 bases, with 19 bases remaining between them. The CDR3 DNA is TGCAGCGTTGGGGTTGAGGGAACCAAGGGAGATACGCAGTATTTT. Residues: CSVGVEGTKGDTQYF.

This rearrangement joins TRBV20-1 to TRBJ1-4; no reliable D call. Between the trimmed V and J ends, which lost 2 bases and 8 bases, there was a span of 9 bases. The CDR3 sequence is 12 residues long. Germline V gives CDR1 DFQATT, CDR2 SNEGSKA (reference sequence). As DNA, the CDR3 is TGCAGTGCTAGATTCGGCGGGGAAAAACTGTTTTTT. Translated: CSARFGGEKLFF.

This clonotype occurred a few times. This chain connects TRBV7-8 to TRBJ2-7; tentative D call: TRBD1 (6 bases). The V gene's germline CDR1 is SGHVS and CDR2 FQNEAQ. The length of the CDR3 is 16 residues. V was clipped by 5 bases and J by 5 bases, with 22 bases between them. The CDR3 DNA is TGTGCCAGCAGCCAATCTCTTATCCTGGACAGCCACGAGCAGTACTTC. This encodes CASSQSLILDSHEQYF.

This rearrangement joins TRBV7-7 to TRBJ2-5; 8 bases fit TRBD2. CDR3 length: 16 residues. Unmatched junction bases numbered 12, after V lost 5 bases and J lost 4 bases. CDR1 SSHAT and CDR2 FNYEAQ come from the germline V gene (reference sequence). As DNA, the CDR3 is TGTGCCAGCAGCCCACCGGGACTAGTGGCCCCAGAGACCCAGTACTTC. Protein: CASSPPGLVAPETQYF.

The chain is built from TRBV20-1 and TRBJ2-1, with TRBD2 matching 13 bases. The CDR3 spans 14 residues. Per the germline V gene, CDR1 is DFQATT and CDR2 is SNEGSKA (reference sequence). J lost 7 bases, V lost 4 bases, and 4 bases had no gene match. Here the CDR3 reads CSAKTSGRLNEQFF. The CDR3 DNA reads TGCAGTGCTAAGACTAGCGGGAGGTTGAATGAGCAGTTCTTC.